Below, one T cell receptor (beta chain) is given with its context. Its antigen is as yet unknown. CDR3 length: 12 residues. The ends were cut back, 7 bases at V and 5 bases at J, with 11 bases in the middle. Looked up from germline, CDR1 is LNHDA and CDR2 is SQIVND (reference sequence). Some clones are missing from TCRdb's copy, which holds only in-frame ones; the method was immunoSEQ multiplex PCR. Of about 29,000 clones listed, about 87% are singletons. The source of the sample is a study of lymphopenia after photon versus proton radiotherapy. Study-wide results and caveats: Survival link was tested only in deceased patients; proton benefit remains a possibility. Proton therapy kept repertoires fairly stable, unlike photons, which gained effector/memory cells. Oligoclonal CD8+ Temra expansion after nadir drove photon patients' diversity drop.

The chain links TRBV19 to TRBJ1-1; no clear D gene. The input for sequencing was peripheral blood, taken from a patient treated with proton-based radiotherapy. This TCR was sampled from a woman in her sixties or seventies with cholangiocarcinoma. Some clones in this sample may be carry-over from other donors' samples. This chain's CDR3 is CASMGSGTEAFF. Written as DNA, the CDR3 is TGTGCCAGTATGGGAAGTGGGACTGAAGCTTTCTTT.